This TCR beta chain appears in the sequencing data of a study of shared clonotypes between healthy human individuals. Naive CD8 cells, CD45RO-negative and positively selected for CCR7, excluded terminally differentiated effector memory CD45RA+ cells. Assay execution took place at the deep level. TCRdb keeps only in-frame clones here, not all; method: immunoSEQ multiplex PCR. The table includes 2 million to 2.5 million clones, more than 85% detected once. Trimming removed 0 bases at V and 1 base at J, with 7 bases between. This CDR3 region has 14 residues. Per germline, CDR1 LNHNV and CDR2 YYDKDF (reference sequence).

The clonotype originates from a man aged 18-30 years in good health. Some clones in this sample may be carry-over from other donors' samples. What was sequenced was naive CD8+ T cells from PBMCs. This chain connects TRBV15 to TRBJ2-7, with D perhaps TRBD1 (5 bases). This CDR3 is CATSRDDRSYEQYF. The CDR3 DNA sequence: TGTGCCACCAGCAGAGACGACAGATCCTACGAGCAGTACTTC.